The 28 T cell receptor beta chains below all came from one sample that was sequenced in a study of tumor-infiltrating lymphocytes in primary liver carcinoma. Between roughly 17 and 33 mg of unsorted bulk tissue served as the source from which RNA and DNA were co-extracted. The researchers produced TCR beta cDNA from about 510 ng total RNA with a constant-region primer. A slightly modified ARM-PCR protocol with three nested multiplex PCR rounds produced these TCR beta libraries. Researchers ran the first two PCR rounds for roughly 10 cycles each with TRBV1-TRBV30 forward primers and a C-beta reverse primer. TCRdb re-called the multiplex PCR reads with MiXCR, one entry per CDR3 protein. The sample records about 74,000 distinct CDR3 sequences, over 60% being singletons. The sequencing input was liver tumor tissue from sampling region 4. Subset described: tumor region T4, right-lateral pole. The source is a man between 40 and 49 years old with primary liver carcinoma and hepatitis B virus infection.

This clonotype was counted between two and nine times. The junction shows a germline mismatch at one end, possibly a read error. This chain joins TRBV12-3 or TRBV12-4 and TRBJ2-5; D call uncertain. The CDR3 has 15 amino acids. The CDR3 loop reads CASSLTSKPQETKYF. The DNA for the CDR3 is TGTGCCAGCAGTCTGACATCGAAACCCCAAGAGACCAAGTACTTC.

A remark on this clonotype: One end of the junction varies from germline; a read error may be responsible. The chain joins TRBV29-1 to TRBJ2-1; tentative D call: TRBD2 (5 bases). CDR3 length: 14 residues. The V gene's germline CDR1 is SQVTM and CDR2 ANQGSEA. The CDR3 region has the DNA TGCAACGTTGAACCTACGGGGACCTACAATGAGCAGTTCTTC. Its translation: CNVEPTGTYNEQFF.

The table lists this clonotype with many counts. This chain connects TRBV14 to TRBJ1-1, with 9 nucleotides matching TRBD1. The germline CDR1 and CDR2 sequences are SGHDN and FVKESK. The length of the CDR3 is 15 residues. Trimming at V came to 2 bases and at J to 1 base, leaving 2 bases not matched to a gene. This CDR3 reads CASSQWGQGNTEAFF. The DNA for the CDR3 is TGTGCCAGCAGCCAATGGGGACAGGGGAACACTGAAGCTTTCTTT. The entire variable domain, with the rest obtained from reference TRBV14 and TRBJ1-1, is as follows: EAGVTQFPSHSVIEKGQTVTLRCDPISGHDNLYWYRRVMGKEIKFLLHFVKESKQDESGMPNNRFLAERTGGTYSTLKVQPAELEDSGVYFCASSQWGQGNTEAFFGQGTRLTVV.

This clonotype was seen once. A junction boundary mismatches the germline segment, possibly from a read error. This rearrangement joins TRBV11-2 to TRBJ2-7; 8 bases are shared with TRBD2. CDR1 is SGHAT and CDR2 is FQNNGV in the germline V gene. CDR3 length: 17 amino acids. CDR3 sequence: CVSSLIGGLAGAGERYF. CDR3 coding DNA: TGTGTCAGCAGCTTAATTGGTGGCCTAGCGGGCGCTGGCGAGCGGTACTTC.

Concerning this clonotype: A much more abundant neighbour one base away suggests this may be a read error. This chain links TRBV6-6 with TRBJ2-3; 9 nucleotides match TRBD1. The V gene's germline CDR1 is MNHNY and CDR2 SVGAGI (reference sequence). The CDR3 is 18 residues long. CDR3 residues: CASSYGTGRKISTDMQYF. As DNA, the CDR3 is TGTGCCAGCAGTTACGGGACAGGGCGCAAGATCAGCACAGATATGCAGTATTTT.

This clonotype showed up just once. A much bigger clone sits one base away, suggesting this may be a read error. The V gene is TRBV30, the J gene TRBJ2-4, with D uncertain. Per the germline V gene, CDR1 is GTSNPN and CDR2 is SVGIG (reference sequence). This CDR3 is built from 14 residues. This CDR3 is CAWSSGVAKNIQCF. The CDR3 coding sequence is TGTGCCTGGAGTTCCGGAGTCGCCAAAAACATTCAGTGCTTC.

The chain is built from TRBV5-8 and TRBJ2-5, with 12 bases fitting TRBD2. With V trimmed by 4 bases and J by 8 bases, 15 bases remained unmatched. CDR3 size: 17 residues. Germline loops: CDR1 SGHTS, CDR2 YDEGEE. DNA for the CDR3: TGTGCCAGCAGCGGTGGACTAGCGGGATGTATTGTGGAAACCCAGTACTTC. Translated, it gives CASSGGLAGCIVETQYF.

The gene calls are TRBV6-5 and TRBJ2-3; TRBD1 or TRBD2 may be the D gene (5 bases each). The CDR3 extends over 13 amino acids. CDR1 is MNHEY and CDR2 is SVGAGI in the germline V gene. Trimming took off 7 bases at V and 7 bases at J, with 15 bases between the two ends. CDR3: CASMGVGTYTQYF. The CDR3 bases are TGTGCCAGCATGGGGGTGGGTACATATACGCAGTATTTT.

For this clonotype: This may be a read error: a much more frequent sequence differs by one nucleotide. The V gene is TRBV28, the J gene TRBJ2-7, with unresolved D. V lost 5 bases, J lost 1 base, and 9 bases lay in between. Germline CDR1 is MDHEN and CDR2 is SYDVKM. CDR3 length: 13 amino acids. The CDR3 spells CASSVRPSYEQYF. The CDR3 DNA sequence: TGTGCCAGCAGTGTCCGGCCTTCCTACGAGCAGTACTTC.

For this clonotype: A read error may be the cause here, since a much bigger clone is one base away. The chain couples TRBV7-9 to TRBJ2-3, with 7 positions matching TRBD2. In germline, CDR1 is SEHNR, CDR2 FQNEAQ (reference sequence). The CDR3 loop spans 15 amino acids. V was pared by 7 bases and J by 3 bases, with 10 bases of the junction left unmatched. CDR3 sequence (DNA): TGTGCCAGCATCACCGGACTAGTGGGAACAGATACGCAGTATTTT. Residues: CASITGLVGTDTQYF. The complete variable domain, with remaining parts taken from reference TRBV7-9 and TRBJ2-3, reads DTGVSQNPRHKITKRGQNVTFRCDPISEHNRLYWYRQTLGQGPEFLTYFQNEAQLEKSRLLSDRFSAERPKGSFSTLEIQRTEQGDSAMYLCASITGLVGTDTQYFGPGTRLTVL.

Regarding this clonotype: This likely comes from a read error, as the CDR3 has no conserved phenylalanine or tryptophan at its end. The chain is built from TRBV7-8 and TRBJ2-1; either TRBD1 or TRBD2 may fit D (5 bases each). Germline-derived CDR1 and CDR2 are SGHVS and FQNEAQ. V lost 5 bases and J 10 bases, leaving 18 bases between the germline ends. This CDR3 is built from 14 residues. Written as DNA, the CDR3 is TGTGCCAGCAGCCTGTGGGACGGTAGAAACGAGCAGTTCTGC. This codes for CASSLWDGRNEQFC.

As concerns this clonotype: A junction end diverges from the germline sequence, so it may reflect a read error. J is TRBJ2-1 and V is TRBV4-2; D is perhaps TRBD1 or TRBD2 (6 bases each). The V gene's germline CDR1 is LGHNA and CDR2 YNFKEQ. The CDR3 is 15 amino acids. The CDR3 DNA reads as TGTGCTAGCAGCCAAAGCAGGAGGGGGGACAATGAGCAGTTCTTC. It translates to CASSQSRRGDNEQFF.

On this clonotype itself: The junction shows a germline mismatch at one end, possibly a read error. The genes are TRBV11-1 and TRBJ2-7; TRBD1 matches 9 bases. From germline, CDR1 is SGHAT and CDR2 FQDESV (reference sequence). The CDR3 covers 13 residues. In DNA, the CDR3 is TGTGCCAACAGTTTAGGGACAGGGAACGAGCATTACTTC. It specifies CANSLGTGNEHYF. The full variable domain, in which reference TRBV11-1 and TRBJ2-7 provide the parts outside the CDR3, is EAEVAQSPRYKITEKSQAVAFWCDPISGHATLYWYRQILGQGPELLVQFQDESVVDDSQLPKDRFSAERLKGVDSTLKIQPAELGDSAMYLCANSLGTGNEHYFGPGTRLTVT.

This clonotype was counted ten times or more. J is TRBJ2-2 and V is TRBV10-3; D not resolved. The V end lost 6 bases, the J end lost 1 base, and 9 bases lay between the germline ends. Germline CDR1 ENHRY, CDR2 SYGVKD. This CDR3 contains 14 residues. As DNA, the CDR3 is TGTGCCATCAGGCAGGCAGGGAACACCGGGGAGCTGTTTTTT. This encodes CAIRQAGNTGELFF.

At least ten counts were recorded for this clonotype. The V gene is TRBV28, the J gene TRBJ2-7; D is possibly TRBD2 (6 bases). Trimming left V 7 bases short and J 0 bases short, with 19 bases between. This CDR3 comprises 16 residues. Germline V gene data show CDR1 as MDHEN and CDR2 as SYDVKM. The CDR3: CASNQPWDSSSYEQYF. CDR3 nucleotide sequence: TGTGCCAGCAACCAACCCTGGGACTCGAGCTCCTACGAGCAGTACTTC.

As to this clonotype: A junction boundary mismatches the germline segment, possibly from a read error. The gene calls are TRBV5-6 and TRBJ2-1; possible D gene TRBD1, 6 bases. The V gene's germline CDR1 is SGHDT and CDR2 YYEEEE. The CDR3 is 14 amino acids. The CDR3 here is CASSLVDSGNEQLF. CDR3 nucleotides: TGTGCCAGCAGCTTGGTGGACAGCGGCAATGAGCAGCTCTTC.

As for this clonotype: The junction and the germline gene differ at one end; a read error may be behind it. This rearrangement joins TRBV5-1 to TRBJ1-2; D uncertain. Germline CDR1 is SGHRS and CDR2 is YFSETQ. CDR3 length: 13 residues. This CDR3 is CAGSQIVDYGYTF. The CDR3 DNA is TGCGCCGGCAGCCAGATAGTGGACTATGGCTACACCTTC. The full variable domain, with the rest looked up from reference TRBV5-1 and TRBJ1-2, is KAGVTQTPRYLIKTRGQQVTLSCSPISGHRSVSWYQQTPGQGLQFLFEYFSETQRNKGNFPGRFSGRQFSNSRSEMNVSTLELGDSALYLCAGSQIVDYGYTFGSGTRLTVV.

In the case of this clonotype: The CDR3 end shows no conserved phenylalanine or tryptophan, and so a read error is likely. The rearrangement uses TRBV11-1 and TRBJ2-3, with a possible D match to TRBD2 (6 bases). This CDR3 is 16 amino acids long. V was shortened by 5 bases and J by 3 bases, with 18 bases between the two germline ends. The germline CDR1 and CDR2 sequences are SGHAT and FQDESV (reference sequence). CDR3 sequence reads: CASSPGTSIQTDTQYS. CDR3 DNA: TGTGCCAGCAGCCCCGGAACTAGCATACAAACAGATACGCAGTATTCT.

A note on this clonotype: Possible read error: a much larger clone is one base away. The V and J genes are TRBV28 and TRBJ1-1; D unclear. Germline assignment: CDR1 MDHEN and CDR2 SYDVKM. This CDR3 comprises 13 residues. The CDR3 spells CASSRPGNTETFF. CDR3 bases: TGTGCCAGCAGCCGGCCGGGGAACACTGAAACTTTCTTT.

Concerning this clonotype itself: This sequence may be a read error, since a much larger clone differs from it by one base. The rearrangement uses TRBV6-6 and TRBJ2-7; D is uncertain. The germline V gene has CDR1 MNHNY and CDR2 SVGAGI (reference sequence). CDR3 length equals 14 residues. V was pared by 7 bases and J by 4 bases, with 17 bases between. Here the CDR3 reads CASKRSRRGYEQYF. The CDR3 region has the DNA TGTGCCAGCAAAAGAAGCAGGAGAGGTTACGAGCAGTACTTC.

Note on this clonotype: One end of the junction varies from germline; a read error may be responsible. The chain employs TRBV14 and TRBJ2-5, with D unresolved. The CDR3 contains 12 residues. Germline lookup yields CDR1 SGHDN and CDR2 FVKESK. CDR3 protein: CATSQVAKAKDF. DNA for the CDR3: TGTGCCACCAGCCAAGTTGCTAAGGCGAAGGATTTC. Based on the CDR3 plus reference TRBV14 and TRBJ2-5, the full variable domain is EAGVTQFPSHSVIEKGQTVTLRCDPISGHDNLYWYRRVMGKEIKFLLHFVKESKQDESGMPNNRFLAERTGGTYSTLKVQPAELEDSGVYFCATSQVAKAKDFGPGTRLLVL.

This clonotype was counted only a few times. This rearrangement joins TRBV7-9 to TRBJ2-5, with a tentative D call TRBD1 (6 bases). V shed 2 bases and J shed 5 bases, with 6 bases lying between them. The length of the CDR3 is 12 residues. Looked up from germline, CDR1 is SEHNR and CDR2 is FQNEAQ (reference sequence). The CDR3, as DNA: TGTGCCAGCAGCTTAAGGGGGGAGACCCAGTACTTC. It is translated as CASSLRGETQYF.

V is TRBV12-3 or TRBV12-4 and J is TRBJ2-5; tentatively, D is TRBD1 or TRBD2 (5 bases each). V was clipped by 5 bases and J by 2 bases, with 12 bases between them. The CDR3 length is 14 residues. The CDR3 loop is CASSSRGAQETQYF. Here the CDR3 DNA reads TGTGCCAGCAGTAGTAGAGGGGCTCAAGAGACCCAGTACTTC.

On this clonotype itself: At one of its ends the junction is not consistent with the germline gene, which may arise from a read error. This sequence joins TRBV7-9 and TRBJ2-3, with TRBD2 matching 8 bases. This CDR3 comprises 18 residues. In germline, CDR1 is SEHNR, CDR2 FQNEAQ (reference sequence). CDR3 nucleotide sequence: TGTGTCAGCAGCTTAGGCAGTAGCGGGATGGCCGGCACAGATACGCAGTATTTT. Its protein product is CVSSLGSSGMAGTDTQYF.

A note on this clonotype: At one end the junction does not follow the germline gene, possibly because of a read error. This chain uses TRBV6-1 with TRBJ2-3; no reliable D call. Per the germline V gene, CDR1 is MNHNS and CDR2 is SASEGT. The CDR3 is 16 residues long. The chain's CDR3 is CASSVLAREVTDTLYF. The CDR3 region has the DNA TGTGCCAGCAGTGTATTGGCTAGAGAGGTTACAGATACGCTGTATTTT.

This clonotype has more than one count but fewer than ten. The V and J genes are TRBV20-1 and TRBJ2-1, with 9 nucleotides matching TRBD2. The V and J ends lost 3 bases and 10 bases, in that order; junction bases with no gene match: 10. Per germline, CDR1 DFQATT and CDR2 SNEGSKA (reference sequence). This CDR3 is built from 14 residues. The CDR3 nucleotides are TGCAGTGCTAGGACTAGCGGAGGCGGCAACGAGCAGTTCTTC. It is translated as CSARTSGGGNEQFF.

This clonotype has just a few counts. This rearrangement joins TRBV19 to TRBJ1-2, with unresolved D. V shed 4 bases and J shed 0 bases, with 9 bases lying between them. Germline CDR1 is LNHDA and CDR2 is SQIVND (reference sequence). The CDR3 totals 14 residues. In DNA form, the CDR3 reads TGTGCCAGTAGTACCCCTCCTACTAACTATGGCTACACCTTC. It codes for CASSTPPTNYGYTF.

About this clonotype: Germline is not matched at one junction end, which may reflect a read error. The rearrangement uses TRBV12-3 or TRBV12-4 and TRBJ2-2, with a possible D match to TRBD2 (5 bases). The CDR3 consists of 14 residues. The CDR3 loop is CTSIESENTGELSF. CDR3 nucleotides: TGTACCAGCATCGAGTCAGAGAACACCGGGGAGCTGTCTTTT.